This T cell receptor (beta chain) was obtained from a study of Graves' ophthalmopathy and Graves' hyperthyroidism. This clonotype was picked up many times. V gave up 4 bases and J gave up 3 bases, with 15 bases separating them. CDR3 size: 15 residues. Looked up from germline, CDR1 is SGHAT and CDR2 is FQNNGV. The study amplified TCR beta CDR3 regions using RNA transcripts. The first round was an RT-PCR with HTBI primers, and the second round was a multiplex PCR. TCRdb called the multiplex PCR reads again in MiXCR, with one record for every CDR3 protein. This sample carries nearly 400,000 distinct CDR3 sequences, roughly 18% of them seen once, and the ten largest clones take 1.5% to 2%. In this cohort, patients with other autoimmune diseases, uncontrolled infections, pregnancy or lactation were excluded. The authors diagnosed from clinical symptoms, serum thyroxine, TRAb, thyroid ultrasound and orbital computed tomography.

V and J are TRBV11-2 and TRBJ2-5, with D possibly matching TRBD2 (5 bases). Material for sequencing was peripheral blood. The TCR sequence derives from a woman younger than 30 with Graves' ophthalmopathy. CDR3 residues: CASSSQSGREETQYF. The DNA of the CDR3 is TGTGCCAGCAGCTCCCAGAGCGGTCGAGAAGAGACCCAGTACTTC.